This is a list of T cell receptor beta chains from one sample in a study of shared clonotypes between healthy human individuals. Measured with immunoSEQ multiplex PCR; TCRdb has only the in-frame clones, and not every one. The table has a few million clones, around 95% seen once; the top ten hold about 1.7%. Material for sequencing was naive CD8+ T cells from PBMCs. These TCRs come from a man aged 18 to 30 in good health. Some clones in this sample may be carry-over from other donors' samples. The CDR3 runs from the conserved cysteine through the conserved F or W. The order of the fields is clone size, V gene, D gene, J gene, CDR3 length, CDR3 protein, CDR3 DNA. A D gene is named only where the DNA matches it firmly. Clone sizes are given selectively: once, few, many, or a class where the clone is expanded.

clone size: .
V gene: TRBV4-1
D gene: TRBD1
J gene: TRBJ2-7
CDR3 length: 21
CDR3 protein: CASSQAGVVLSHAGQVYEQYF
CDR3 DNA: TGCGCCAGCAGCCAAGCAGGGGTGGTTTTATCCCACGCGGGACAGGTCTACGAGCAGTACTTC

clone size: .
V gene: TRBV4-1
D gene: TRBD2
J gene: TRBJ2-7
CDR3 length: 17
CDR3 protein: CASSQDRLAGVLYEQYF
CDR3 DNA: TGCGCCAGCAGCCAAGACCGCTTAGCGGGGGTACTCTACGAGCAGTACTTC

clone size: .
V gene: TRBV19
D gene: .
J gene: TRBJ1-5
CDR3 length: 17
CDR3 protein: CASSIWGQGIRNQPQHF
CDR3 DNA: TGTGCCAGTAGTATTTGGGGGCAGGGAATAAGGAATCAGCCCCAGCATTTT

clone size: .
V gene: TRBV7-9
D gene: .
J gene: TRBJ2-7
CDR3 length: 12
CDR3 protein: CASSFLQNEQYF
CDR3 DNA: TGTGCCAGCAGCTTTTTACAGAACGAGCAGTACTTC

clone size: .
V gene: TRBV7-9
D gene: TRBD1
J gene: TRBJ2-7
CDR3 length: 14
CDR3 protein: CASSRPDRVYEQYF
CDR3 DNA: TGTGCCAGCAGCCGCCCCGACAGGGTCTACGAGCAGTACTTC

clone size: .
V gene: TRBV27
D gene: .
J gene: TRBJ1-1
CDR3 length: 14
CDR3 protein: CASSLRAGNTEAFF
CDR3 DNA: TGTGCCAGCAGTTTAAGGGCGGGTAACACTGAAGCTTTCTTT

clone size: few
V gene: TRBV2
D gene: .
J gene: TRBJ1-1
CDR3 length: 12
CDR3 protein: CASIQSWTEAFF
CDR3 DNA: TGTGCCAGCATTCAGAGCTGGACTGAAGCTTTCTTT

clone size: .
V gene: TRBV27
D gene: .
J gene: TRBJ1-1
CDR3 length: 12
CDR3 protein: CASSLGEAEAFF
CDR3 DNA: TGTGCCAGCAGTTTAGGGGAAGCTGAAGCTTTCTTT

clone size: .
V gene: TRBV29-1
D gene: TRBD1
J gene: TRBJ1-3
CDR3 length: 13
CDR3 protein: CSATGTGQNTIYF
CDR3 DNA: TGCAGCGCTACAGGGACAGGGCAAAACACCATATATTTT

clone size: .
V gene: TRBV7-8
D gene: .
J gene: TRBJ1-2
CDR3 length: 15
CDR3 protein: CASSPSVGHYYGYTF
CDR3 DNA: TGTGCCAGCAGCCCCTCCGTTGGGCATTACTATGGCTACACCTTC

clone size: .
V gene: TRBV7-2
D gene: .
J gene: TRBJ2-3
CDR3 length: 15
CDR3 protein: CASSTGGFRTDTQYF
CDR3 DNA: TGTGCCAGCAGTACCGGGGGTTTCAGGACAGATACGCAGTATTTT

clone size: .
V gene: TRBV21-1
D gene: .
J gene: TRBJ2-3
CDR3 length: 17
CDR3 protein: CASSNGSSRTLSDTQYF
CDR3 DNA: TGTGCCAGCAGCAATGGAAGTTCGCGCACATTATCAGATACGCAGTATTTT

clone size: .
V gene: TRBV6-1
D gene: .
J gene: TRBJ1-5
CDR3 length: 14
CDR3 protein: CASSESWGGEPQHF
CDR3 DNA: TGTGCCAGCAGTGAAAGTTGGGGGGGAGAGCCCCAGCATTTT

clone size: .
V gene: TRBV28
D gene: .
J gene: TRBJ1-1
CDR3 length: 15
CDR3 protein: CASSLGGRANTEAFF
CDR3 DNA: TGTGCCAGCAGTTTAGGAGGACGGGCGAACACTGAAGCTTTCTTT

clone size: .
V gene: TRBV6-5
D gene: TRBD1
J gene: TRBJ2-7
CDR3 length: 14
CDR3 protein: CASSLRGLGYEQYF
CDR3 DNA: TGTGCCAGCAGTTTAAGGGGGCTGGGCTACGAGCAGTACTTC

clone size: .
V gene: TRBV4-2
D gene: .
J gene: TRBJ2-1
CDR3 length: 14
CDR3 protein: CASSQDVVSTEQFF
CDR3 DNA: TGTGCCAGCAGCCAAGATGTTGTCTCGACTGAGCAGTTCTTC

clone size: .
V gene: TRBV7-9
D gene: .
J gene: TRBJ2-7
CDR3 length: 15
CDR3 protein: CASSPRVQSSYEQYF
CDR3 DNA: TGTGCCAGCAGCCCTAGGGTTCAAAGCTCCTACGAGCAGTACTTC

clone size: .
V gene: TRBV19
D gene: TRBD2
J gene: TRBJ2-7
CDR3 length: 15
CDR3 protein: CASSIAWTSAYEQYF
CDR3 DNA: TGTGCCAGTAGTATAGCTTGGACTAGCGCCTACGAGCAGTACTTC

clone size: .
V gene: TRBV28
D gene: .
J gene: TRBJ2-2
CDR3 length: 17
CDR3 protein: CASSSIQWALNTGELFF
CDR3 DNA: TGTGCCAGCAGTTCCATCCAGTGGGCCCTGAACACCGGGGAGCTGTTTTTT

clone size: .
V gene: TRBV28
D gene: .
J gene: TRBJ1-5
CDR3 length: 16
CDR3 protein: CASSLRGFRRDQPQHF
CDR3 DNA: TGTGCCAGCAGTTTAAGGGGGTTTAGGAGGGATCAGCCCCAGCATTTT

clone size: .
V gene: TRBV4-1
D gene: .
J gene: TRBJ1-5
CDR3 length: 17
CDR3 protein: CASSQEATWEGTQPQHF
CDR3 DNA: TGCGCCAGCAGCCAAGAAGCGACGTGGGAGGGAACTCAGCCCCAGCATTTT

clone size: .
V gene: TRBV11-2
D gene: TRBD1
J gene: TRBJ2-5
CDR3 length: 17
CDR3 protein: CASSFDRARFYQETQYF
CDR3 DNA: TGTGCCAGCAGCTTCGACAGGGCCAGATTTTACCAAGAGACCCAGTACTTC